The 29 T cell receptor beta chains below were found in one sample sequenced in a study of a mutant IDH1 vaccine in newly diagnosed glioma. Their specific antigens are unknown. TCRdb keeps only in-frame clones here, not all; method: immunoSEQ multiplex PCR. The sample has about 51,000 clones, more than 70% seen once. The time point denotes: week 5, during vaccination. Every single dose of the vaccine, 300 ug of mutant IDH1 20-mer peptide, came with topical imiquimod. The sequences come from PBMCs, collected from a glioma patient whose treatment included an IDH1 peptide vaccine. Receptors originate from a man between 45 and 60 years old with glioma.

This clone was seen once. V and J are TRBV6-5 and TRBJ2-5; 8 positions agree with TRBD1. The V segment lost 7 bases and the J segment 4 bases; nucleotides outside the gene matches: 5. The CDR3 is 13 residues long. CDR1 and CDR2 (germline): MNHEY, SVGAGI. The CDR3 DNA reads as TGTGCCAGCACCGAAACAGGGGGAGAGACCCAGTACTTC. It yields the protein CASTETGGETQYF.

CDR3 region: CASSPRSYNEQFF. The CDR3 DNA reads TGTGCCAGTAGCCCCCGATCCTACAATGAGCAGTTCTTC. The rearrangement links TRBV19 to TRBJ2-1; D is uncertain. The CDR3 consists of 13 residues. Germline V gene sequence: CDR1 LNHDA, CDR2 SQIVND (reference sequence). V shed 6 bases and J shed 1 base, with 7 bases lying between them.

The table lists this clone with a few counts. This rearrangement joins TRBV30 to TRBJ1-1; 10 positions agree with TRBD1. V trimming: 4 bases; J trimming: 3 bases; junction bases outside the gene matches: 8. Germline values: CDR1 GTSNPN, CDR2 SVGIG (reference sequence). This CDR3 comprises 15 residues. The CDR3 sequence is CAWIDRGPRDTEAFF. The CDR3 coding sequence is TGTGCCTGGATCGACAGGGGGCCCAGGGACACTGAAGCTTTCTTT.

The genes are TRBV6-6 and TRBJ1-2; perhaps TRBD1 as D (6 bases). This CDR3 is 12 amino acids long. The V gene's germline CDR1 is MNHNY and CDR2 SVGAGI (reference sequence). V lost 6 bases, J lost 8 bases, and 13 bases lay in between. CDR3 bases: TGTGCCAGCAGGCCAGGGGAGTACGGCTACACCTTC. Its translation: CASRPGEYGYTF.

This sequence joins TRBV7-2 and TRBJ2-3; D gene ambiguous. Germline V CDR1 and CDR2: SGHTA, FQGNSA. V was trimmed by 3 bases and J by 4 bases, leaving 8 bases between them. This CDR3 is 13 amino acids long. CDR3 region: CASSFGSSDTQYF. In nucleotides, the CDR3 is TGTGCCAGCAGCTTTGGCAGTTCAGATACGCAGTATTTT.

The CDR3: CASSPENSPLHF. CDR3 coding DNA: TGTGCCAGCTCACCGGAGAATTCACCCCTCCACTTT. The chain joins TRBV18 to TRBJ1-6, with D unclear. Trimming took 3 bases from V and 7 from J, leaving 4 bases between them. The germline CDR1 and CDR2 sequences are KGHSH and LQKENI. There are 12 residues in the CDR3.

This clone is medium-sized (0.01 to 0.1%) in the sample. The V gene is TRBV5-8, the J gene TRBJ2-7; D gene ambiguous. Trimming took 1 base from V and 4 from J, leaving 18 bases between them. Germline loops: CDR1 SGHTS, CDR2 YDEGEE. CDR3 length equals 16 residues. As DNA, the CDR3 is TGTGCCAGCAGCTTGCCGTATTCCGTGGCGGCGTACGAGCAGTACTTC. This gives the protein CASSLPYSVAAYEQYF.

The chain combines TRBV19 with TRBJ1-1, with TRBD1 identical over 9 bases. This CDR3 contains 14 residues. From germline, CDR1 is LNHDA and CDR2 SQIVND (reference sequence). J lost 1 base, V lost 7 bases, and 4 bases had no gene match. The CDR3 DNA is TGTGCCAGTACGAAGGGACAGGGGAACACTGAAGCTTTCTTT. Translated, it gives CASTKGQGNTEAFF.

The gene calls are TRBV7-8 and TRBJ2-3; 8 bases are a match to TRBD2. In germline, CDR1 is SGHVS, CDR2 FQNEAQ. The CDR3 totals 16 residues. Trimming took 5 bases from V and 2 from J; bases not matched to a gene: 9. The CDR3 DNA sequence: TGTGCCAGCAGCCACCAGAGCGGGGGATACACAGATACGCAGTATTTT. Encoded protein: CASSHQSGGYTDTQYF.

The chain employs TRBV15 and TRBJ2-7; D unclear. The CDR3 is 12 residues long. V dropped 0 bases and J dropped 6 bases, with 6 bases sitting between them. The germline V gene has CDR1 LNHNV and CDR2 YYDKDF (reference sequence). CDR3 nucleotide sequence: TGTGCCACCAGCAGAGATTTCGCCGAGCAGTACTTC. It encodes CATSRDFAEQYF.

The CDR3 sequence: CASSLTSGGGDYEQYF. The DNA of the CDR3 is TGTGCCAGCAGCTTAACCAGCGGGGGTGGGGACTACGAGCAGTACTTC. This chain uses TRBV7-6 with TRBJ2-7; 8 bases agree with TRBD2. The CDR3 extends over 16 amino acids. V dropped 2 bases and J dropped 3; count of bases not matched to a gene: 9. CDR1 SGHVS and CDR2 FNYEAQ come from the germline V gene.

The V call is TRBV27, the J call TRBJ1-1; D is uncertain. The V gene's germline CDR1 is MNHEY and CDR2 SMNVEV (reference sequence). Deletions cut 3 bases from V and 4 bases from J, with 9 bases between. This CDR3 spans 13 amino acids. CDR3 in DNA: TGTGCCAGCAGTTTTATGGGTGTCACTGAAGCTTTCTTT. Translated: CASSFMGVTEAFF.

The chain carries TRBV20-1 and TRBJ1-4; D gene unclear. The CDR3 spans 11 residues. Germline values: CDR1 DFQATT, CDR2 SNEGSKA (reference sequence). V gave up 4 bases and J gave up 4 bases, with 4 bases separating them. CDR3 DNA: TGCAGTGCTAAGAGTAATGAAAAACTGTTTTTT. It yields the protein CSAKSNEKLFF.

The chain is built from TRBV5-6 and TRBJ1-1, with a weak D call TRBD1 (5 bases). In germline, CDR1 is SGHDT, CDR2 YYEEEE. With 1 base removed from V and 3 bases from J, the gap between germline ends came to 16 bases. The length of the CDR3 is 16 residues. The CDR3 DNA follows: TGTGCCAGCAGCTTGATAAGGGAGGGGCATCACACTGAAGCTTTCTTT. Residues: CASSLIREGHHTEAFF. Complete variable domain (other parts from reference TRBV5-6 and TRBJ1-1): DAGVTQSPTHLIKTRGQQVTLRCSPKSGHDTVSWYQQALGQGPQFIFQYYEEEERQRGNFPDRFSGHQFPNYSSELNVNALLLGDSALYLCASSLIREGHHTEAFFGQGTRLTVV.

This clone showed up just once. The V call is TRBV7-9, the J call TRBJ1-6; possibly TRBD1 for D (5 bases). Trimming shortened V by 1 base and J by 9 bases, and 10 bases separated the two germline ends. The CDR3 has 14 residues. CDR1 SEHNR and CDR2 FQNEAQ come from the germline V gene (reference sequence). CDR3 DNA: TGTGCCAGCAGCTTAGGGCAGGGAAGTTCACCCCTCCACTTT. This codes for CASSLGQGSSPLHF.

The chain couples TRBV15 to TRBJ2-3; the D gene is possibly TRBD1 (7 bases). Germline-derived CDR1 and CDR2 are LNHNV and YYDKDF (reference sequence). Trimming shortened V by 0 bases and J by 6 bases, and 19 bases separated the two germline ends. The CDR3 is made up of 17 amino acids. The CDR3 spells CATSREVAGGSADTQYF. CDR3 bases: TGTGCCACCAGCAGAGAGGTGGCAGGGGGGAGTGCGGATACGCAGTATTTT.

The chain couples TRBV6-1 to TRBJ1-5; D uncertain. The CDR3 extends over 14 amino acids. V lost 3 bases and J lost 2, with 8 bases in between. Per the germline V gene, CDR1 is MNHNS and CDR2 is SASEGT. The CDR3 DNA is TGTGCCAGCAGTGAGGGTGAGGGCAATCAGCCCCAGCATTTT. Protein sequence: CASSEGEGNQPQHF.

The chain couples TRBV6-1 to TRBJ2-7; 7 nucleotides align to TRBD1. The length of the CDR3 is 14 residues. With 5 bases clipped from V and 3 bases from J, the junction kept 7 bases outside the gene matches. Germline lookup yields CDR1 MNHNS and CDR2 SASEGT. In nucleotides, the CDR3 is TGTGCCAGCAGTCTCCGGGACAGATACTACGAGCAGTACTTC. Its protein is CASSLRDRYYEQYF.

The rearrangement joins TRBV14 to TRBJ1-1, with D possibly being TRBD1 (5 bases). The V end lost 2 bases, the J end lost 0 bases, and 10 bases lay between the germline ends. CDR1 is SGHDN, CDR2 FVKESK, per germline. The CDR3 totals 15 residues. In DNA form, the CDR3 reads TGTGCCAGCAGCCAACCGGGGACGCTGAACACTGAAGCTTTCTTT. Translated: CASSQPGTLNTEAFF.

The rearrangement joins TRBV5-1 to TRBJ2-7, with a possible D match to TRBD1 (6 bases). Deletions cut 4 bases from V and 6 bases from J, with 17 bases between. Germline V gives CDR1 SGHRS, CDR2 YFSETQ. The CDR3 sequence is 14 residues long. The CDR3 DNA follows: TGCGCCAGCAGCCCTTCGACAGGTTCGCGCGAGCAGTACTTC. It encodes CASSPSTGSREQYF.

The chain combines TRBV19 with TRBJ1-5; no firm D call. Germline V CDR1 and CDR2: LNHDA, SQIVND (reference sequence). Trimming removed 5 bases at V and 7 bases at J, with 12 bases between. This CDR3 has 13 amino acids. The CDR3, as DNA: TGTGCCAGTAGTTGGTCGGAGACCCAGCCCCAGCATTTT. The encoded protein is CASSWSETQPQHF.

V usage is TRBV6-1 and J usage is TRBJ2-7, with 13 nucleotides matching TRBD2. The CDR3 has 14 amino acids. Germline V gene sequence: CDR1 MNHNS, CDR2 SASEGT. Trimming removed 7 bases from V and 2 bases from J; junction bases left unmatched: 2. CDR3 bases: TGTGCCAGCATCACTAGCGGGGGGGCCTACGAGCAGTACTTC. Amino acids: CASITSGGAYEQYF.

This clone has only a few counts. This sequence joins TRBV29-1 and TRBJ1-1, with TRBD1 identical over 12 bases. The CDR3 totals 12 residues. Germline-derived CDR1 and CDR2 are SQVTM and ANQGSEA. Germline trimming cut 8 bases from V and 8 bases from J; bases unmatched to any gene: 6. CDR3 DNA: TGCAGCACCGGGACAGGGGGCTACGAAGCTTTCTTT. It specifies CSTGTGGYEAFF.

This clone was observed a single time. The rearrangement links TRBV7-9 to TRBJ2-7; 7 bases fit TRBD1. V shed 0 bases and J 3 bases; nucleotides not matched to a gene: 8. Germline CDR1 SEHNR, CDR2 FQNEAQ (reference sequence). This CDR3 has 16 residues. The CDR3 protein is CASSLAKTGILYEQYF. CDR3 bases: TGTGCCAGCAGCTTAGCGAAGACAGGGATACTCTACGAGCAGTACTTC.

The chain joins TRBV7-2 to TRBJ2-3, with 12 bases that match TRBD2. Germline V gives CDR1 SGHTA, CDR2 FQGNSA. V shed 5 bases, J shed 9 bases, and the junction held 15 bases outside the gene matches. The CDR3 sequence is 17 residues long. As DNA, the CDR3 is TGTGCCAGCAGCCTCCTATCTAGCGGGGGGGCCCCTATAACGCAGTATTTT. Its protein product is CASSLLSSGGAPITQYF. Looking up the rest from reference TRBV7-2 and TRBJ2-3 gives the full variable domain: GAGVSQSPSNKVTEKGKDVELRCDPISGHTALYWYRQSLGQGLEFLIYFQGNSAPDKSGLPSDRFSAERTGGSVSTLTIQRTQQEDSAVYLCASSLLSSGGAPITQYFGPGTRLTVL.

CDR3 bases: TGTGCCAGCAGCCCCCGACAGGTTGCTGAAAAACTGTTTTTT. It specifies CASSPRQVAEKLFF. The chain links TRBV9 to TRBJ1-4; possible D gene TRBD1, 6 bases. Trimming stripped 4 bases from V and 7 bases from J, with 14 bases between. The CDR3 sequence is 14 residues long. Germline assignment: CDR1 SGDLS and CDR2 YYNGEE.

This chain links TRBV30 with TRBJ1-1, with D tentatively TRBD1 (5 bases). This CDR3 region has 15 residues. The germline V and J ends were trimmed by 3 bases and 6 bases, with 20 bases remaining between them. Germline CDR1 and CDR2: GTSNPN and SVGIG (reference sequence). The CDR3 reads CAWSPRDGELPEAFF. The DNA for the CDR3 is TGTGCCTGGAGCCCCCGGGACGGGGAATTGCCTGAAGCTTTCTTT.

The chain employs TRBV5-1 and TRBJ2-4; 7 bases map to TRBD1. The germline V gene encodes CDR1 SGHRS and CDR2 YFSETQ. V lost 3 bases to trimming and J lost 1 base; unmatched junction nucleotides: 4. The length of the CDR3 is 15 residues. CDR3 residues: CASSSQGWAKNIQYF. The CDR3 bases are TGCGCCAGCAGCTCACAGGGGTGGGCCAAAAACATTCAGTACTTC.

The chain combines TRBV11-3 with TRBJ2-1; D may be TRBD2 (7 bases). The V and J ends lost 1 base and 8 bases respectively, with 12 bases between them. The CDR3 spans 14 residues. In germline, CDR1 is SGHNT, CDR2 YENEEA. The CDR3 sequence is CASSLVGGLDEQFF. As DNA, the CDR3 is TGTGCCAGCAGCTTAGTGGGGGGGCTGGATGAGCAGTTCTTC.